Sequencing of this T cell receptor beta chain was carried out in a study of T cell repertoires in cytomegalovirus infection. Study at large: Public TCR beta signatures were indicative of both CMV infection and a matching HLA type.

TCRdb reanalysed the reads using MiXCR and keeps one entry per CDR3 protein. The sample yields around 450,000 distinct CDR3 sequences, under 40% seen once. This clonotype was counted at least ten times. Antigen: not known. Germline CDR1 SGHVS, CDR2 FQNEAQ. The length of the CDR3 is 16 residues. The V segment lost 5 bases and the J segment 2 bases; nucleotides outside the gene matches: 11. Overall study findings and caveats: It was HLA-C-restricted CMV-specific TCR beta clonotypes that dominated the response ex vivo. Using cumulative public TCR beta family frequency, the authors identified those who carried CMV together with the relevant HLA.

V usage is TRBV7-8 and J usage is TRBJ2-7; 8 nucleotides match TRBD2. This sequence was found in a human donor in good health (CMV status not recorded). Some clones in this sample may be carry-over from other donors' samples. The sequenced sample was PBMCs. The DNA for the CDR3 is TGTGCCAGCAGCCCCGGGGGCGGCGGGGGGACCTACGAGCAGTACTTC. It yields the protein CASSPGGGGGTYEQYF.